This T cell receptor (beta chain) is drawn from a study of cytomegalovirus exposure and HLA in healthy donors. PCR involved 60 Vbeta and 13 Jbeta primers. Assay used: immunoSEQ multiplex PCR; TCRdb lists only in-frame clones, some missing. Its table records more than 75,000 clones. Study conclusions and caveats: Sequencing depth across donors, presence/absence analyses assumed, was roughly uniform.

In regard to this clone: No antigen is known for it.

Trimming removed 4 bases from V and 2 bases from J; junction bases left unmatched: 8. Germline values: CDR1 SGHRS, CDR2 YFSETQ. This CDR3 is built from 15 residues. This TCR came from a man aged 45-65 years in good health and CMV-seropositive. The V gene is TRBV5-1, the J gene TRBJ2-7, with 8 nucleotides matching TRBD1. The specimen was PBMCs. CDR3 in DNA: TGCGCCAGCAGCCTACTGACAGGGGTAGCCTACGAGCAGTACTTC. It is translated as CASSLLTGVAYEQYF.